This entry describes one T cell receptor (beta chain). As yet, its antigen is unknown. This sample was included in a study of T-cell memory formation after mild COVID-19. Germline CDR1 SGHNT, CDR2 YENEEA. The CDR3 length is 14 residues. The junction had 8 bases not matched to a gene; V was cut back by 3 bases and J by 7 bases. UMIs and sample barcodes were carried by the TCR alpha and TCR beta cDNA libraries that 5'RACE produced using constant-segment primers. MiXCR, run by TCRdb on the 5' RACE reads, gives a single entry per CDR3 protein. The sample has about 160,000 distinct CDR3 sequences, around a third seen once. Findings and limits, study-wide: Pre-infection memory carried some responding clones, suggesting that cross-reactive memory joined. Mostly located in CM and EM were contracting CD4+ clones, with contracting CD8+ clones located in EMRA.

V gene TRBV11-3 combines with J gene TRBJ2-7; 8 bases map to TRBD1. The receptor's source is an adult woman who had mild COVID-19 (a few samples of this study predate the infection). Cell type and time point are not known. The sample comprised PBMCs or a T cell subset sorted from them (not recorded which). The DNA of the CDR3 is TGTGCCAGCAGCTTCGGGACAGGCACCCAGGAGCAGTACTTC. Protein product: CASSFGTGTQEQYF.